This T cell receptor beta chain was documented in a study of blood T cells in healthy people across ages. With a J-beta primer mix and a sample-barcoded 5' primer, a second PCR ran about 6 to 11 cycles. Researchers report that a template-switch adaptor with 12 random nucleotides tagged each cDNA molecule. TCRdb passed the 5' RACE reads through MiXCR, listing each CDR3 protein once. Among hundreds of thousands of distinct CDR3 sequences, more than 55% were seen once, and the ten largest hold around 25%. J was trimmed by 4 bases and V by 7 bases; bases with no gene match: 9. The CDR3 contains 16 residues. Germline values: CDR1 MNHEY, CDR2 SVGAGI. Overall study findings and caveats: Long-lived and aged donors differed, with more naive CD4+ cells and higher diversity in the long-lived. The study could not conclusively compare naive and antigen-experienced cells, given its unsorted PBMCs. There was no known CMV status for donors, so expanded clonotype changes were possibly confounded.

This clonotype was recorded a few times. Its antigen is unknown. This TCR was recovered from a middle-aged man in good health. The sample consisted of blood. The chain joins TRBV6-5 to TRBJ2-6; 8 nucleotides agree with TRBD2. CDR3 sequence (DNA): TGTGCCAGCACCTTCCCGGGGGGGGTCGGGGCCAACGTCCTGACTTTC. Its translation: CASTFPGGVGANVLTF.